This T cell receptor beta chain is from a study of OX40 agonist ivuxolimab in advanced cancers. Overall study context: Dose-escalation subjects each had hepatocellular carcinoma, melanoma, renal cell or head and neck cancer. Study-level results: Fewer expanded clones were found on average in CD4+ than in CD8+ T cells. Clonal expansion from baseline to week 6 occurred in both CD4+ and CD8+ T cells. The study did not work out the antigen specificity of the expanded peripheral T cells.

Libraries were prepared by immunoSEQ multiplex PCR; TCRdb keeps only in-frame clonotypes and omits some of them. This sample has around 74,000 clones; about 90% occur once, and the top ten carry 11%. On this clone: The target antigen is unknown.

CDR3 length: 13 amino acids. Deletions cut 3 bases from V and 10 bases from J, with 14 bases between. Germline loops: CDR1 SGDLS, CDR2 YYNGEE. This sequence was found in an adult with an advanced solid tumor such as melanoma, head and neck, liver or kidney cancer. Material: CD4+ or CD8+ T cells sorted from blood, obtained in a trial of the OX40 agonist ivuxolimab. The chain couples TRBV9 to TRBJ2-1, with a possible D match to TRBD2 (5 bases). CDR3 in DNA: TGTGCCAGCAGCGGGAGGACGGGGATGGAGCAGTTCTTC. Amino acids: CASSGRTGMEQFF.